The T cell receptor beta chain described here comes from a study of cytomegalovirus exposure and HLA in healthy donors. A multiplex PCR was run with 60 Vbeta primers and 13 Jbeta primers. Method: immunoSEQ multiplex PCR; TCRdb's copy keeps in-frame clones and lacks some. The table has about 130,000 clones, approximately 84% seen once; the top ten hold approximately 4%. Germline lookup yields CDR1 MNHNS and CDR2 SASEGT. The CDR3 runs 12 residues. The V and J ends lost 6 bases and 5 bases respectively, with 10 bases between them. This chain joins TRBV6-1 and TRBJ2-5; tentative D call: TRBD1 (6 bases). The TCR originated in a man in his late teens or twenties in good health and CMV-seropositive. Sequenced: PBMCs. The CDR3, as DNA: TGTGCCAGCAGCCGGGACACTGAGACCCAGTACTTC. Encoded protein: CASSRDTETQYF.